The clone carrying this T cell receptor (beta chain) appeared once. What it binds is unknown. The sample is drawn from a study of PD-1 blockade in classical Hodgkin lymphoma. Study conclusions and caveats: Before treatment, TCR diversity in newly diagnosed patients was reportedly lower than in healthy donors. There remain no defined causes for the repertoire differences, which possibly reflect disease activity or prior therapy.

Noted time point: newly diagnosed, previously untreated cHL patient sample. By magnetic negative selection, CD4+ T cells were purified from thawed PBMCs. Comparison relied on PBMCs that came from newly diagnosed, untreated classical Hodgkin lymphoma. Repertoires were generated with immunoSEQ multiplex PCR, while TCRdb's copy carries only in-frame clones and drops some. This sample carries 24,000 or so clones, more than 80% of them seen once, and the ten largest clones take about 0.5%. This TCR was recovered from a human donor with classical Hodgkin lymphoma. The sample consisted of CD4+ T cells from blood.

CDR3 DNA: TGTGCCAGCAGCTTGGAGATGACAGTCGCGGGTACCGGGGAGCTGTTTTTT. Residues: CASSLEMTVAGTGELFF. The rearrangement joins TRBV5-4 to TRBJ2-2, with D perhaps given as TRBD1 or TRBD2 (5 bases each). Germline V gene lookup returns CDR1 SGHNT and CDR2 YYREEE (reference sequence). The CDR3 contains 17 residues. V lost 0 bases and J 5 bases, leaving 17 bases between the germline ends.